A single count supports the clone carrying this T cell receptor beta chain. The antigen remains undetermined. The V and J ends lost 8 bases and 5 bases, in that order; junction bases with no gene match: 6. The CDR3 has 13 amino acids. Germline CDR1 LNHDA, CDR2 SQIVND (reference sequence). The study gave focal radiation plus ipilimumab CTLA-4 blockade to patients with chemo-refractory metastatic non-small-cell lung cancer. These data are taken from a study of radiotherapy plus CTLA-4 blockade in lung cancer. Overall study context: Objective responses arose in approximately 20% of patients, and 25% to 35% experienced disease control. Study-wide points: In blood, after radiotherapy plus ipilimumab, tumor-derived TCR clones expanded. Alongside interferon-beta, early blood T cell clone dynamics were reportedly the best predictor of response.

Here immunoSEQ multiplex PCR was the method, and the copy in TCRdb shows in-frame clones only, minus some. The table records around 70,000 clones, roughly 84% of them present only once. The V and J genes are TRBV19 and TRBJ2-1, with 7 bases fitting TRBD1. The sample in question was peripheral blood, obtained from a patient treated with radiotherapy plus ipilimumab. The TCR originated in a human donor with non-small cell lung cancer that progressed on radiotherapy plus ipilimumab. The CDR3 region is CASGPRGHNEQFF. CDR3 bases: TGTGCCAGTGGCCCTAGGGGGCACAATGAGCAGTTCTTC.